Following are 22 T cell receptor beta chains from one sample sequenced in a study of T cells after yellow fever vaccination (dated by TCRdb to about 2019). The treatment or condition label of this sample denotes: live attenuated yellow fever vaccine strain. Libraries were built with 5' RACE. TCRdb shows the sequencer as Illumina NovaSeq 6000. TCRdb applied fastp at Q25 and MiXCR to the public reads, then kept only in-frame beta chains. Every entry covers one CDR3 protein and lists the most common genes and DNA from its rows. The sample table shows some 350,000 distinct CDR3 sequences, and 4.1% are seen once. 20% to 25% of the sample goes to the ten largest clones. The sequences come from PBMCs, collected 5 days after the yellow fever booster vaccination. These receptors were collected from a man between 18 and 35 years old who received the YFV17D yellow fever vaccine.

This clonotype appeared many times. The chain links TRBV18 to TRBJ2-7; D gene uncertain. Trimming left V 3 bases short and J 1 base short, with 7 bases between. There are 13 residues in the CDR3. CDR1 KGHSH and CDR2 LQKENI come from the germline V gene. CDR3: CASSPPGSYEQYV. The DNA of the CDR3 is TGTGCCAGCTCACCTCCCGGATCCTACGAGCAGTACGTC.

The chain recombines TRBV19 with TRBJ2-3; 8 bases align to TRBD2. Trimming at V came to 5 bases and at J to 5 bases, leaving 6 bases not matched to a gene. The CDR3 runs to 14 residues. Germline V gene data show CDR1 as LNHDA and CDR2 as SQIVND (reference sequence). CDR3 residues: CASSRGGRIDTQYF. CDR3 DNA sequence: TGTGCCAGTAGTCGGGGGGGCCGGATAGATACGCAGTATTTT.

The chain uses TRBV5-4 and TRBJ1-1, with D possibly matching TRBD1 (6 bases). V gave up 3 bases and J gave up 3 bases, with 18 bases separating them. The CDR3 contains 16 residues. Germline CDR1 SGHNT, CDR2 YYREEE (reference sequence). In DNA form, the CDR3 reads TGTGCCAGCAGCTGGGGGGTCCAGGGGACGGACACTGAAGCTTTCTTT. This sequence encodes CASSWGVQGTDTEAFF. Drawing the rest from reference TRBV5-4 and TRBJ1-1, the complete variable domain is ETGVTQSPTHLIKTRGQQVTLRCSSQSGHNTVSWYQQALGQGPQFIFQYYREEENGRGNFPPRFSGLQFPNYSSELNVNALELDDSALYLCASSWGVQGTDTEAFFGQGTRLTVV.

The sample holds many counts of this clonotype. This sequence joins TRBV27 and TRBJ2-1; D perhaps matches TRBD2 (6 bases). The germline V gene has CDR1 MNHEY and CDR2 SMNVEV (reference sequence). Trimming cost V 5 bases and J 0 bases, with 14 bases left between them. The CDR3 extends over 16 amino acids. CDR3 sequence (DNA): TGTGCCAGCAGTGGGGCCCGGCGGGGCTCCTACAATGAGCAGTTCTTC. Translated: CASSGARRGSYNEQFF.

This clonotype was found many times. The chain links TRBV5-1 to TRBJ2-2; perhaps D is TRBD1 or TRBD2 (5 bases each). Germline CDR1 reads SGHRS; CDR2 reads YFSETQ. The CDR3 is 16 amino acids. The V and J ends lost 1 base and 0 bases respectively, with 10 bases between them. CDR3 sequence (DNA): TGCGCCAGCAGCTTGCCGGGACCAGCGAACACCGGGGAGCTGTTTTTT. As protein: CASSLPGPANTGELFF.

CDR3 residues: CASSVGGQNNGETQYF. DNA for the CDR3: TGTGCCAGCAGCGTAGGGGGACAGAATAATGGGGAGACCCAGTACTTC. J is TRBJ2-5 and V is TRBV9; TRBD1 matches at 7 bases. The CDR3 is 16 amino acids. Germline V gene data show CDR1 as SGDLS and CDR2 as YYNGEE. The V segment lost 0 bases and the J segment 5 bases; nucleotides outside the gene matches: 10.

In this sample, this clonotype turned up many times. The genes are TRBV6-2 or TRBV6-3 and TRBJ2-5, with a tentative D call TRBD2 (6 bases). CDR1 is MNHEY, CDR2 SVGEGT, per germline. The CDR3 has 14 amino acids. V was clipped by 1 base and J by 5 bases, with 11 bases between them. The DNA for the CDR3 is TGTGCCAGCAGTTACTTCGGGGGAGGCGAGACCCAGTACTTC. Translating gives CASSYFGGGETQYF.

This clonotype was found a few times. The CDR3, as DNA: TGTGCCAGCAGAACAGACTGGAAAGAGACCCAGTACTTC. This translates into CASRTDWKETQYF. The chain carries TRBV7-9 and TRBJ2-5, with D unclear. Trimming pared 6 bases from V and 3 bases from J, leaving 11 bases between. The CDR3 runs to 13 residues. Germline V gene data show CDR1 as SEHNR and CDR2 as FQNEAQ (reference sequence).

This chain uses TRBV7-6 with TRBJ2-1, with TRBD1 as a possible D gene (8 bases). CDR3 length equals 15 residues. The germline gives CDR1 SGHVS, CDR2 FNYEAQ. Trimming took 5 bases from V and 7 from J, leaving 18 bases between them. CDR3 sequence reads: CASSLDIQGGNEQFF. CDR3 sequence (DNA): TGTGCCAGCAGCCTCGATATACAGGGGGGGAATGAGCAGTTCTTC.

V and J are TRBV3-1 and TRBJ2-1; tentatively, D is TRBD2 (7 bases). Germline loops: CDR1 LGHDT, CDR2 YNNKEL (reference sequence). CDR3 size: 15 residues. Trimming took 4 bases from V and 4 from J, leaving 14 bases between them. CDR3 protein: CASSREGGGYNEQFF. In DNA, the CDR3 is TGTGCCAGCAGCCGCGAAGGGGGGGGGTACAATGAGCAGTTCTTC.

CDR3 coding DNA: TGTGCCACCAGTGAGAACCATTTTTTGCAGTATTTT. It specifies CATSENHFLQYF. The chain has TRBV24-1 and TRBJ2-3; D not resolved. Germline CDR1 and CDR2: KGHDR and SFDVKD. V was cut by 4 bases and J by 11 bases, with 12 bases left in between. The CDR3 is made up of 12 amino acids.

The V and J genes are TRBV14 and TRBJ2-6; a weak D match, TRBD2 (5 bases). CDR3 length: 17 amino acids. Looked up from germline, CDR1 is SGHDN and CDR2 is FVKESK. The V gene lost 4 bases and the J gene lost 2 bases, with 15 bases spanning the gap. CDR3 protein: CASSPMAGRAGANVLTF. CDR3 coding DNA: TGTGCCAGCAGCCCGATGGCGGGTAGGGCTGGGGCCAACGTCCTGACTTTC.

This clonotype was found many times. CDR3 DNA sequence: TGTGCCAGCAGCCAAGATATGTACTCTGGGGCCAACGTCCTGACTTTC. This encodes CASSQDMYSGANVLTF. V usage is TRBV4-2 and J usage is TRBJ2-6; D remains ambiguous. Deletions cut 0 bases from V and 0 bases from J, with 6 bases between. This CDR3 comprises 16 residues. Germline CDR1 is LGHNA and CDR2 is YNFKEQ.

The table lists this clonotype with a few counts. This chain connects TRBV20-1 to TRBJ2-3; TRBD2 matches 9 bases. The CDR3 length is 15 residues. Looked up from germline, CDR1 is DFQATT and CDR2 is SNEGSKA (reference sequence). V gave up 2 bases and J gave up 2 bases; unmatched junction bases: 5. CDR3 sequence (DNA): TGCAGTGCTAGACCGACTAGCGGATTCACAGATACGCAGTATTTT. Translation gives CSARPTSGFTDTQYF.

This rearrangement joins TRBV5-1 to TRBJ2-1; D possibly corresponds to TRBD1 (5 bases). Trimming took 2 bases from V and 8 from J, leaving 14 bases between them. The CDR3 is made up of 14 amino acids. Germline CDR1 reads SGHRS; CDR2 reads YFSETQ. The CDR3 is CASSLIQVRDEQFF. The DNA for the CDR3 is TGCGCCAGCAGCTTAATACAGGTACGGGATGAGCAGTTCTTC.

This clonotype was recorded many times. The genes are TRBV18 and TRBJ2-3; D is ambiguous. Germline loops: CDR1 KGHSH, CDR2 LQKENI. The length of the CDR3 is 11 residues. Deletions cut 5 bases from V and 3 bases from J, with 3 bases between. CDR3: CASSTTDTQYF. The CDR3, as DNA: TGTGCCAGCTCAACGACAGATACGCAGTATTTT. The full variable domain, in which reference TRBV18 and TRBJ2-3 provide the parts outside the CDR3, is NAGVMQNPRHLVRRRGQEARLRCSPMKGHSHVYWYRQLPEEGLKFMVYLQKENIIDESGMPKERFSAEFPKEGPSILRIQQVVRGDSAAYFCASSTTDTQYFGPGTRLTVL.

This sequence joins TRBV6-5 and TRBJ2-2; 7 bases are shared with TRBD2. Trimming removed 4 bases from V and 11 bases from J; junction bases left unmatched: 10. CDR1 is MNHEY, CDR2 SVGAGI, per germline. This CDR3 spans 14 amino acids. The CDR3 DNA reads as TGTGCCAGCAGTTGGGGCAGCGGGGCGGCCGAGCTGTTTTTT. It specifies CASSWGSGAAELFF.

This clonotype was recorded at least ten times. J is TRBJ2-3 and V is TRBV20-1; maybe TRBD1 (5 bases). Germline V gene sequence: CDR1 DFQATT, CDR2 SNEGSKA (reference sequence). CDR3 length equals 13 residues. V gave up 0 bases and J gave up 7 bases, with 11 bases separating them. In DNA, the CDR3 is TGCAGTGCTAGAGATCTCAGGGTTCATACGCAGTATTTT. Protein: CSARDLRVHTQYF.

The V gene is TRBV4-2, the J gene TRBJ2-2; TRBD2 aligns across 7 bases. The CDR3 spans 19 residues. V shed 4 bases and J 0 bases; nucleotides not matched to a gene: 14. Germline V gives CDR1 LGHNA, CDR2 YNFKEQ. The CDR3 sequence is CASSLGASGTIANTGELFF. CDR3 DNA sequence: TGTGCCAGCAGCCTCGGCGCCAGCGGGACCATAGCGAACACCGGGGAGCTGTTTTTT.

This chain connects TRBV27 to TRBJ2-4; D may match TRBD1 or TRBD2 (5 bases each). The CDR3 loop spans 16 amino acids. CDR1 is MNHEY and CDR2 is SMNVEV in the germline V gene (reference sequence). V was shortened by 0 bases and J by 1 base, with 10 bases between the two germline ends. The CDR3 DNA follows: TGTGCCAGCAGTTTATCGGAAGGGGACGCCAAAAACATTCAGTACTTC. Translating gives CASSLSEGDAKNIQYF.

This clonotype was observed at least ten times. This sequence joins TRBV27 and TRBJ2-1; TRBD2 aligns across 9 bases. J was trimmed by 9 bases and V by 7 bases; bases with no gene match: 10. Germline V CDR1 and CDR2: MNHEY, SMNVEV (reference sequence). The CDR3 runs to 14 residues. CDR3 protein: CASIQRGEFGEQFF. DNA of the CDR3: TGTGCCAGCATCCAGCGGGGGGAGTTCGGTGAGCAGTTCTTC.

The rearrangement links TRBV6-1 to TRBJ1-2, with 8 bases matching TRBD1. Unmatched junction bases numbered 7, after V lost 8 bases and J lost 5 bases. This CDR3 contains 13 residues. CDR1 is MNHNS and CDR2 is SASEGT in the germline V gene. The CDR3 reads CASGRTGMYGYTF. The CDR3 coding sequence is TGTGCCAGCGGACGGACAGGGATGTATGGCTACACCTTC.